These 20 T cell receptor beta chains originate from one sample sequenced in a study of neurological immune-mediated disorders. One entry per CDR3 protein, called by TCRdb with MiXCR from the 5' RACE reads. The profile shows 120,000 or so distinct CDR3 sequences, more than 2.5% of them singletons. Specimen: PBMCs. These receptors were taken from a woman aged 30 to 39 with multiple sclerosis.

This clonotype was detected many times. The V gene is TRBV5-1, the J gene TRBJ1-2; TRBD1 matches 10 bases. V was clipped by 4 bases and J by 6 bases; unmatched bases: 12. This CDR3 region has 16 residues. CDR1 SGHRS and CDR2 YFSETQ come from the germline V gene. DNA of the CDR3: TGCGCCAGCAGCCCTCCAGGGGGACAGGGGCTCCATGGCTACACCTTC. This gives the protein CASSPPGGQGLHGYTF.

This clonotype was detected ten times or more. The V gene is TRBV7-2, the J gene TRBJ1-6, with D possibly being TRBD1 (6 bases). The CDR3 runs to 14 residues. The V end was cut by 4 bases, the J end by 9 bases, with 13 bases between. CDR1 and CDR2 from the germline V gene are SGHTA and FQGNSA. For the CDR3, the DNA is TGTGCCAGCAGCTCGGCAGGGGTTGCTTCACCCCTCCACTTT. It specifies CASSSAGVASPLHF. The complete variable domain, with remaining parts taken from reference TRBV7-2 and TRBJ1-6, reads GAGVSQSPSNKVTEKGKDVELRCDPISGHTALYWYRQSLGQGLEFLIYFQGNSAPDKSGLPSDRFSAERTGGSVSTLTIQRTQQEDSAVYLCASSSAGVASPLHFGNGTRLTVT.

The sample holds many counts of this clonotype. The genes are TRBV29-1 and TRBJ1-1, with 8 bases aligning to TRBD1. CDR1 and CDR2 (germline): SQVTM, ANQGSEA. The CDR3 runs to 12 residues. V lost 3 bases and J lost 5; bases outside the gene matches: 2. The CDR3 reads CSVDRGRTEAFF. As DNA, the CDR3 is TGCAGCGTTGACAGGGGGCGAACTGAAGCTTTCTTT.

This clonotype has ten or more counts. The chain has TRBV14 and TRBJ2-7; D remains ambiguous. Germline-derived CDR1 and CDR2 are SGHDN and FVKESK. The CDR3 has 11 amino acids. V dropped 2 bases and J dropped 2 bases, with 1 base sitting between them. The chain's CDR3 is CASSQTYEQYF. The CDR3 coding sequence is TGTGCCAGCAGCCAAACCTACGAGCAGTACTTC.

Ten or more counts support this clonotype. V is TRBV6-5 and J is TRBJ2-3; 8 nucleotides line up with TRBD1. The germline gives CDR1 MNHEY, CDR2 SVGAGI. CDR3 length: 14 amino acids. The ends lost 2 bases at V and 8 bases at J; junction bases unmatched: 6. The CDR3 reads CASSYGQGVGTQYF. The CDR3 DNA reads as TGTGCCAGCAGTTACGGACAGGGTGTCGGTACGCAGTATTTT.

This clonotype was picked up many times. CDR3 amino acids: CSVLGAGAYNEQFF. The CDR3 DNA sequence: TGCAGCGTGCTCGGGGCGGGAGCCTACAATGAGCAGTTCTTC. The chain combines TRBV29-1 with TRBJ2-1, with 7 bases fitting TRBD2. Unmatched junction bases numbered 7, after V lost 6 bases and J lost 2 bases. The CDR3 spans 14 residues. Germline-derived CDR1 and CDR2 are SQVTM and ANQGSEA.

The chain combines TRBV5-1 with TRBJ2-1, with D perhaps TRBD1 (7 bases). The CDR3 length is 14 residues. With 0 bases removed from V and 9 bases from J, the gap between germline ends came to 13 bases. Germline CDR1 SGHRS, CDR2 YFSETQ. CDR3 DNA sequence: TGCGCCAGCAGCTTGGTAGGGCAGGGGGGTGAGCAGTTCTTC. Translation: CASSLVGQGGEQFF.

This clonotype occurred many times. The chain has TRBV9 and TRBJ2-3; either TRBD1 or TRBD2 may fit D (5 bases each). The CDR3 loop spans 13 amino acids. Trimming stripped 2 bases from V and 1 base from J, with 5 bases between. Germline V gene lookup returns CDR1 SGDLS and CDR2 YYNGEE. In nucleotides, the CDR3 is TGTGCCAGCAGCGTGGGGGGCACAGATACGCAGTATTTT. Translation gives CASSVGGTDTQYF.

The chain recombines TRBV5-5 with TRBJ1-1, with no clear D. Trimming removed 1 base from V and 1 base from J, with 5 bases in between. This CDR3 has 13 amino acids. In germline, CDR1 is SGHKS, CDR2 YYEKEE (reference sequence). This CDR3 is CASSLRWNTEAFF. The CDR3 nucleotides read TGTGCCAGCAGCTTGAGATGGAACACTGAAGCTTTCTTT.

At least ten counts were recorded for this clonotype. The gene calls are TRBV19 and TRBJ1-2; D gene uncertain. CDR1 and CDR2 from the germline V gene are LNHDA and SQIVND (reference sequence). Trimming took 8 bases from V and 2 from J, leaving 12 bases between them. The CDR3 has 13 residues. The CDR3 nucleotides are TGTGCCAGTGCTGCAGACTCCAACTATGGCTACACCTTC. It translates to CASAADSNYGYTF.

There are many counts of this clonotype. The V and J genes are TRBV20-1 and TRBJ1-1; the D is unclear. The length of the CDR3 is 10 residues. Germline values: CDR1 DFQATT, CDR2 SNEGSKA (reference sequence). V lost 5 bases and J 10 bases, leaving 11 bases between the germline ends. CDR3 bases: TGCAGTGCTGGGGATTTCTTAGCTTTCTTT. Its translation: CSAGDFLAFF.

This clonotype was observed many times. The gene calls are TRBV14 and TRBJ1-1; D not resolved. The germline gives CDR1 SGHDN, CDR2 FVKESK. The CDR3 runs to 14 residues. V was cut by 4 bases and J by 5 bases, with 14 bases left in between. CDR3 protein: CASSPTYSGTEAFF. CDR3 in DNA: TGTGCCAGCAGCCCCACCTATTCGGGGACTGAAGCTTTCTTT.

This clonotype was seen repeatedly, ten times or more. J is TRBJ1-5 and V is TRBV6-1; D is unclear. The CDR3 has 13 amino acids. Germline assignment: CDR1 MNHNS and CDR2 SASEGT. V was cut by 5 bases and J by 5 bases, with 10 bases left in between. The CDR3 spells CASSLSEYQPQHF. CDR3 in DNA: TGTGCCAGCAGTCTGTCAGAGTATCAGCCCCAGCATTTT.

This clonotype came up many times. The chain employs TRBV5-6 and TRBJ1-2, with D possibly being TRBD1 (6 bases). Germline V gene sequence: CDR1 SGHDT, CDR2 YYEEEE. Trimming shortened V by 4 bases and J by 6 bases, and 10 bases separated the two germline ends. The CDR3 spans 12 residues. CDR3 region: CASSPAGDGYTF. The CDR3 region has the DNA TGTGCCAGCAGCCCCGCAGGGGATGGCTACACCTTC.

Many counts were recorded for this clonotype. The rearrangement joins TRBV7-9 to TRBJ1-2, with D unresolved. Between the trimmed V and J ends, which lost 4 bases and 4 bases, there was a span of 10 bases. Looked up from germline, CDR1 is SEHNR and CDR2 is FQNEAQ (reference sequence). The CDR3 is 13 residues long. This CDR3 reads CASSSDGVYGYTF. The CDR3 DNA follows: TGTGCCAGCAGCTCTGACGGAGTCTATGGCTACACCTTC.

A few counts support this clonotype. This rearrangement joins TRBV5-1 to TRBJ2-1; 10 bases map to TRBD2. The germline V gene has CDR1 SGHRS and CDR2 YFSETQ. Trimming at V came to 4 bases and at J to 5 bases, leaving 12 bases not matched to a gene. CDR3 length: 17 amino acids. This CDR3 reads CASSGPQWTSGHNEQFF. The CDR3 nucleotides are TGCGCCAGCAGCGGACCACAATGGACTAGCGGTCACAATGAGCAGTTCTTC.

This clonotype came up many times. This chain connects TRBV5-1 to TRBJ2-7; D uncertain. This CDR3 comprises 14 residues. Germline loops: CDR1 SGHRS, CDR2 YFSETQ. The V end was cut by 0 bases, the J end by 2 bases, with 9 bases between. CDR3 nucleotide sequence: TGCGCCAGCAGCTTGGGGCTCAATCCCTACGAGCAGTACTTC. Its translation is CASSLGLNPYEQYF.

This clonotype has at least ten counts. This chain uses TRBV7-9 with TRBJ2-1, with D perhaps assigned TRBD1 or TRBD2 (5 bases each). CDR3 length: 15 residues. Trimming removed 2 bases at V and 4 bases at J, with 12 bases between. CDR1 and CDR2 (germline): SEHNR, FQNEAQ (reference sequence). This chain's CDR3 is CASSLRDPRYNEQFF. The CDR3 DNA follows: TGTGCCAGCAGCTTACGGGACCCGAGATACAATGAGCAGTTCTTC.

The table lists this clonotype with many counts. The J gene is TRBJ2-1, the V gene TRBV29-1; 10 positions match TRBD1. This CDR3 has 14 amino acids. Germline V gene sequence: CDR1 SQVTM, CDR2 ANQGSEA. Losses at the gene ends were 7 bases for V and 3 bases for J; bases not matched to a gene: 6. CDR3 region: CSAGGDRGYNEQFF. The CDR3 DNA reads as TGCAGCGCCGGAGGGGACAGGGGCTACAATGAGCAGTTCTTC.

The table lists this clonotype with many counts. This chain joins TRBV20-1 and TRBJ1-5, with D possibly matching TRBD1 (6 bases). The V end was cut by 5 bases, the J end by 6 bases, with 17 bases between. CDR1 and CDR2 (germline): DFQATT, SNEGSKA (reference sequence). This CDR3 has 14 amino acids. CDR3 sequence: CSAYQGNRGQPQHF. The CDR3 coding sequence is TGCAGTGCTTACCAGGGGAATAGGGGTCAGCCCCAGCATTTT.